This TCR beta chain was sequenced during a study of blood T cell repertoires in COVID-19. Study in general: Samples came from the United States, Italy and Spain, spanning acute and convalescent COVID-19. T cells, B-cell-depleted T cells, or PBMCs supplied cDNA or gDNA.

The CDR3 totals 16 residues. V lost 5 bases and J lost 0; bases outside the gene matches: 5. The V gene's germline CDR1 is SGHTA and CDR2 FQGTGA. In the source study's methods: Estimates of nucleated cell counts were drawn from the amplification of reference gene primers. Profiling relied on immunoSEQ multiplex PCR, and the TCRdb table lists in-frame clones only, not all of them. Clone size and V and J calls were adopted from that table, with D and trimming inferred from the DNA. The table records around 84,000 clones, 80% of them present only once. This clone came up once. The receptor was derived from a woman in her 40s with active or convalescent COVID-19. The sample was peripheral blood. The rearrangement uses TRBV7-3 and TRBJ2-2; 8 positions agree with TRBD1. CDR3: CASSPMGQANTGELFF. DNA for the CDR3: TGTGCCAGCAGCCCCATGGGACAGGCGAACACCGGGGAGCTGTTTTTT.